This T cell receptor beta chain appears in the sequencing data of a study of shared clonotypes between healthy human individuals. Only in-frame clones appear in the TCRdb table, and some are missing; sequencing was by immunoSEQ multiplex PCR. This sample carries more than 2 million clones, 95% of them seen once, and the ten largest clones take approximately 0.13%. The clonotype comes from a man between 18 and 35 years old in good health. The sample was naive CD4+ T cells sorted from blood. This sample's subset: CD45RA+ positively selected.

The CDR3 DNA reads TGTGCCAGCAGTATTATAGACAGGGGATACGAGCAGTACTTC. Translation gives CASSIIDRGYEQYF. V is TRBV2 and J is TRBJ2-7; 8 positions agree with TRBD1. The CDR3 totals 14 residues. Germline V lookup: CDR1 SNHLY, CDR2 FYNNEI. The V segment lost 5 bases and the J segment 4 bases; nucleotides outside the gene matches: 7.